Following are 8 T cell receptor beta chains from one sample sequenced in a study of blood T cell repertoires in COVID-19. The protocol was immunoSEQ multiplex PCR, while the TCRdb copy is restricted to in-frame clones and leaves out a portion. The sample has over 55,000 clones, over 75% seen once. Sample: peripheral blood. The origin of the receptors is a human donor in a cohort sampled during active COVID-19.

The chain has TRBV19 and TRBJ2-7; 7 nucleotides line up with TRBD2. The ends lost 3 bases at V and 7 bases at J; junction bases unmatched: 9. This CDR3 is built from 14 residues. Germline CDR1 reads LNHDA; CDR2 reads SQIVND (reference sequence). CDR3 loop: CASSIGTTYGEQYF. The CDR3 bases are TGTGCCAGTAGTATCGGGACTACCTATGGGGAGCAGTACTTC.

This chain connects TRBV19 to TRBJ2-4; D not resolved. Trimming stripped 5 bases from V and 0 bases from J, with 11 bases between. Germline values: CDR1 LNHDA, CDR2 SQIVND (reference sequence). The CDR3 totals 15 residues. The CDR3 bases are TGTGCCAGTAGTCGAGGCGGCCGAGCCAAAAACATTCAGTACTTC. Protein sequence: CASSRGGRAKNIQYF. Full variable domain (rest looked up from reference TRBV19 and TRBJ2-4): DGGITQSPKYLFRKEGQNVTLSCEQNLNHDAMYWYRQDPGQGLRLIYYSQIVNDFQKGDIAEGYSVSREKKESFPLTVTSAQKNPTAFYLCASSRGGRAKNIQYFGAGTRLSVL.

The V and J genes are TRBV3-1 (or the pseudogene TRBV3-2) and TRBJ2-7; 14 nucleotides match TRBD2. This CDR3 region has 15 residues. Per the germline V gene, CDR1 is LGHDT and CDR2 is YNNKEL (reference sequence). Trimming took 4 bases from V and 4 from J; bases not matched to a gene: 3. The CDR3 nucleotides read TGTGCCAGCAGCCGAGGGACTAGCGGGAGTTACGAGCAGTACTTC. Protein product: CASSRGTSGSYEQYF.

V and J are TRBV20-1 and TRBJ1-1; the D gene is possibly TRBD1 (6 bases). CDR1 and CDR2 from the germline V gene are DFQATT and SNEGSKA (reference sequence). The V end was cut by 3 bases, the J end by 1 base, with 12 bases between. The CDR3 totals 14 residues. CDR3 loop: CSASFDRTNTEAFF. The CDR3 coding sequence is TGCAGTGCTAGTTTCGACAGGACGAACACTGAAGCTTTCTTT.

This clone has a count of ten or more. The J gene is TRBJ2-2, the V gene TRBV7-3, with D perhaps matching TRBD1 (5 bases). Between the trimmed V and J ends, which lost 1 base and 7 bases, there was a span of 13 bases. The CDR3 totals 15 residues. The germline CDR1 and CDR2 sequences are SGHTA and FQGTGA. CDR3 region: CASSLMPRVDGELFF. The CDR3 DNA sequence: TGTGCCAGCAGCTTAATGCCCAGGGTAGACGGGGAGCTGTTTTTT.

The rearrangement uses TRBV5-1 and TRBJ2-7; TRBD1 is a possible D gene (5 bases). V lost 0 bases and J 7 bases, leaving 14 bases between the germline ends. The CDR3 is 14 residues long. The V gene's germline CDR1 is SGHRS and CDR2 YFSETQ. CDR3 DNA: TGCGCCAGCAGCTTGGGGGGCACGATGGGGGAGCAGTACTTC. It yields the protein CASSLGGTMGEQYF. Together with reference TRBV5-1 and TRBJ2-7, the CDR3 gives the full variable domain: KAGVTQTPRYLIKTRGQQVTLSCSPISGHRSVSWYQQTPGQGLQFLFEYFSETQRNKGNFPGRFSGRQFSNSRSEMNVSTLELGDSALYLCASSLGGTMGEQYFGPGTRLTVT.

The rearrangement uses TRBV27 and TRBJ2-6, with 8 positions matching TRBD1. Germline assignment: CDR1 MNHEY and CDR2 SMNVEV (reference sequence). With 10 bases clipped from V and 1 base from J, the junction kept 6 bases outside the gene matches. The CDR3 is 15 amino acids. The CDR3 reads CATGTGASGANVLTF. CDR3 nucleotides: TGTGCCACCGGGACAGGAGCTTCTGGGGCCAACGTCCTGACTTTC.

The rearrangement links TRBV15 to TRBJ2-3, with 8 bases aligning to TRBD2. Losses at the gene ends were 3 bases for V and 3 bases for J; bases not matched to a gene: 11. Germline CDR1 and CDR2: LNHNV and YYDKDF (reference sequence). The length of the CDR3 is 17 residues. In DNA, the CDR3 is TGTGCCACCAGCAGGACCACTAGCGGAGGGCTTACAGATACGCAGTATTTT. It is translated as CATSRTTSGGLTDTQYF.